This T cell receptor (beta chain) was documented in a study of T-cell memory formation after mild COVID-19. Study overall: TCR clustering was largely donor specific. Notes on the study in general: Mainly in CM and EM were contracting CD4+ clones; CD8+ were in EMRA. Later expanders leaned CD4+, whereas clones that contracted between day 15 and 85 were balanced CD4/CD8.

A 5'RACE reaction primed in the constant segment made cDNA libraries of TCR alpha and TCR beta, and these carried sample barcodes and UMIs. TCRdb itself ran the 5' RACE reads through MiXCR, one entry per CDR3 protein. This sample has 500,000 to 600,000 distinct CDR3 sequences; more than 15% occur once, and the top ten carry more than 10%. V lost 3 bases and J lost 0; bases outside the gene matches: 4. Germline V CDR1 and CDR2: DFQATT, SNEGSKA (reference sequence). The CDR3 consists of 14 residues. This clonotype has a handful of counts. Its antigen is currently unknown. This clonotype was sampled from an adult woman who had mild COVID-19 (a few samples of this study predate the infection). Cell type and time point are not known. Sample: PBMCs or a T cell subset sorted from them (not recorded which). The chain links TRBV20-1 to TRBJ2-7; the match to TRBD2 covers 8 bases. For the CDR3, the DNA is TGCAGTGCTAGCGGGAGGGACTTCTCCTACGAGCAGTACTTC. Translating gives CSASGRDFSYEQYF.